Listed below are T cell receptor beta chains from one sample, sequenced in a study of STAT5B mutations in CD4+ large granular lymphocyte leukemia. The assay was immunoSEQ multiplex PCR, and TCRdb's table has in-frame clones only and misses some. The top ten clones hold about 0.97% of a sample with around 33,000 clones, 70% to 90% of them seen once. Sequenced input: CD4+ T cells from blood buffy coats. The receptors shown here come from a human donor in good health. CDR3s include the opening cysteine and the closing phenylalanine or tryptophan. A D gene is named only where the DNA matches it firmly. Some rows have no size entry. The others give once, few or many, or a class for an expanded clone.

D gene	clone size	V gene	J gene	CDR3 protein	CDR3 DNA
.	.	TRBV2	TRBJ2-7	CASSPRGFSSYEQYF	TGTGCCAGCAGTCCCCGGGGGTTTAGCTCCTACGAGCAGTACTTC
TRBD2	.	TRBV18	TRBJ2-7	CASSPPSGLGSYEQYF	TGTGCCAGCTCACCACCTAGCGGGTTGGGCTCCTACGAGCAGTACTTC
.	.	TRBV10-3	TRBJ2-7	CAISDFQGASYEQYF	TGTGCCATCAGTGATTTCCAGGGTGCGTCCTACGAGCAGTACTTC
.	once	TRBV11-3	TRBJ1-1	CASSFLRLGQAFF	TGTGCCAGCAGCTTTCTCCGTCTCGGACAGGCTTTCTTT
.	.	TRBV18	TRBJ2-2	CASSPFEDGAKGELFF	TGTGCCAGCTCACCCTTTGAGGACGGGGCCAAGGGGGAGCTGTTTTTT
.	.	TRBV11-3	TRBJ2-3	CASTQWGSTDTQYF	TGTGCCAGCACCCAATGGGGTAGCACAGATACGCAGTATTTT
.	.	TRBV5-8	TRBJ2-3	CASSLIMADTQYF	TGTGCCAGCAGCTTGATAATGGCAGATACGCAGTATTTT
.	.	TRBV4-3	TRBJ1-3	CASSQDRTASGNTIYF	TGCGCCAGCAGCCAAGATCGGACAGCCTCTGGAAACACCATATATTTT
TRBD1	.	TRBV6-5	TRBJ1-2	CASSYEGQVNYGYTF	TGTGCCAGCAGTTACGAGGGACAGGTCAACTATGGCTACACCTTC
.	.	TRBV27	TRBJ1-5	CASSLNPPRGGNQPQHF	TGTGCCAGCAGTTTAAACCCCCCCAGGGGCGGCAATCAGCCCCAGCATTTT
.	few	TRBV7-2	TRBJ2-2	CASSITGTGNTGELFF	TGTGCCAGCAGCATCACAGGGACGGGAAACACCGGGGAGCTGTTTTTT
.	.	TRBV4-3	TRBJ2-7	CASSQDLPVADEQYF	TGCGCCAGCAGCCAAGATCTCCCCGTTGCAGACGAGCAGTACTTC
.	once	TRBV5-5	TRBJ2-5	CASSLETQYF	TGTGCCAGCAGCTTGGAGACCCAGTACTTC
TRBD2	.	TRBV7-3	TRBJ2-2	CASRAAGDTGELFF	TGTGCCAGCAGGGCAGCGGGAGACACCGGGGAGCTGTTTTTT
.	once	TRBV5-4	TRBJ1-2	CASSLEVRELYTF	TGTGCCAGCAGCTTGGAGGTCCGAGAACTTTACACCTTC
.	.	TRBV4-2	TRBJ1-5	CASSQGATLNQPQHF	TGTGCCAGCAGCCAGGGGGCTACCTTAAATCAGCCCCAGCATTTT
.	.	TRBV18	TRBJ2-7	CASSPLGGQQYF	TGTGCCAGCTCACCACTCGGCGGCCAGCAGTACTTC
.	.	TRBV6-5	TRBJ1-6	CASSYRRPVRPLHF	TGTGCCAGCAGTTACCGTAGACCCGTTCGGCCCCTCCACTTT
.	.	TRBV5-4	TRBJ2-7	CASSLETTARDEQYF	TGTGCCAGCAGCTTGGAGACAACCGCGCGGGACGAGCAGTACTTC
.	.	TRBV6-5	TRBJ1-1	CASSYRAEAFF	TGTGCCAGCAGTTACAGGGCAGAAGCTTTCTTT
.	.	TRBV9	TRBJ1-3	CASSVEPSSSGNTIYF	TGTGCCAGCAGCGTAGAACCAAGTAGCTCTGGAAACACCATATATTTT
.	few	TRBV27	TRBJ1-1	CASRVQVYTEAFF	TGTGCCAGCAGGGTACAGGTTTACACTGAAGCTTTCTTT
TRBD2	.	TRBV7-9	TRBJ2-1	CASSLTSGPYNEQFF	TGTGCCAGCAGCTTGACTAGCGGGCCCTACAATGAGCAGTTCTTC
.	.	TRBV5-8	TRBJ1-3	CARHEQGNTIYF	TGTGCCAGACACGAACAGGGCAACACCATATATTTT
.	.	TRBV5-5	TRBJ1-5	CASSLVGGDPRYSNQPQHF	TGTGCCAGCAGCTTGGTTGGGGGAGACCCCCGTTATAGCAATCAGCCCCAGCATTTT
.	few	TRBV18	TRBJ1-5	CASSPYVRAVQPQHF	TGTGCCAGCTCACCATACGTCCGGGCGGTTCAGCCCCAGCATTTT
.	.	TRBV6-4	TRBJ2-6	CASSLRGLGVHGANVLTF	TGTGCCAGCAGTCTCCGGGGTTTGGGAGTGCATGGGGCCAACGTCCTGACTTTC
TRBD1	.	TRBV13	TRBJ1-2	CASSLEVGQGAPGYTF	TGTGCCAGCAGCTTAGAAGTTGGACAGGGGGCGCCTGGCTACACCTTC
TRBD1	.	TRBV6-5	TRBJ2-3	CASTRDRVTDTQYF	TGTGCCAGCACCCGGGACAGGGTCACAGATACGCAGTATTTT
TRBD1	few	TRBV2	TRBJ1-2	CASSDAGGRANYGYTF	TGTGCCAGCAGTGACGCAGGGGGACGAGCTAACTATGGCTACACCTTC
.	.	TRBV11-3	TRBJ2-1	CASSLGGGGGASNEQFF	TGTGCCAGCAGCTTAGGTGGGGGAGGGGGCGCCTCCAATGAGCAGTTCTTC
.	once	TRBV2	TRBJ2-3	CASRDGLSTDTQYF	TGTGCCAGCAGGGACGGATTAAGCACAGATACGCAGTATTTT
.	.	TRBV27	TRBJ2-2	CASSLSRVVGELFF	TGTGCCAGCAGTTTGTCTAGGGTAGTCGGGGAGCTGTTTTTT
.	.	TRBV10-3	TRBJ2-2	CASGRDTNTGELFF	TGTGCTTCCGGGCGGGATACAAACACCGGGGAGCTGTTTTTT
TRBD2	.	TRBV7-9	TRBJ2-3	CASSLGLAEADTQYF	TGTGCCAGCAGCTTAGGCCTAGCGGAGGCAGATACGCAGTATTTT
.	.	TRBV29-1	TRBJ1-2	CSVYGSYGYTF	TGCAGCGTTTATGGCTCCTATGGCTACACCTTC
.	.	TRBV9	TRBJ1-1	CASSVGSETFNTEAFF	TGTGCCAGCAGCGTAGGTAGCGAGACTTTTAACACTGAAGCTTTCTTT
.	.	TRBV7-2	TRBJ1-3	CASSPGQGNTIYF	TGTGCCAGCAGCCCTGGACAGGGAAACACCATATATTTT
.	.	TRBV4-3	TRBJ1-6	CASSQEGQNNSPLHF	TGCGCCAGCAGCCAAGAAGGGCAGAATAATTCACCCCTCCACTTT
TRBD1	.	TRBV7-2	TRBJ2-5	CASSQMTGAEETQYF	TGTGCCAGCAGCCAAATGACAGGGGCCGAAGAGACCCAGTACTTC
.	.	TRBV10-2	TRBJ1-5	CASSEFQGRNQPQHF	TGCGCCAGCAGTGAGTTCCAGGGGCGCAATCAGCCCCAGCATTTT
.	.	TRBV5-6	TRBJ2-7	CASSFLQGEGQYF	TGTGCCAGCAGCTTTTTACAGGGTGAAGGGCAGTACTTC
.	.	TRBV27	TRBJ1-5	CASRPGNSGGNQPQHF	TGTGCCAGCAGGCCTGGGAATTCCGGCGGCAATCAGCCCCAGCATTTT
.	.	TRBV5-1	TRBJ2-1	CASSLEGGRAGSYNEQFF	TGCGCCAGCAGCTTGGAAGGCGGCCGGGCCGGGTCCTACAATGAGCAGTTCTTC
.	.	TRBV4-1	TRBJ1-5	CASSQGHALGGLVNQPQHF	TGCGCCAGCAGCCAAGGACACGCCTTAGGGGGACTTGTTAATCAGCCCCAGCATTTT
TRBD1	.	TRBV7-7	TRBJ2-5	CASSHPRDRGRSETQYF	TGTGCCAGCAGCCACCCGAGGGACAGGGGGAGGAGTGAGACCCAGTACTTC
TRBD2	.	TRBV7-2	TRBJ2-5	CASSPGLAGARWYF	TGTGCCAGCAGCCCCGGGCTAGCGGGTGCTCGATGGTACTTC